This record covers a single T cell receptor beta chain. The antigen remains undetermined. A single record per CDR3 protein comes from TCRdb applying MiXCR to the PCR reads. The table lists over 50,000 distinct CDR3 sequences, just over 35% of them singletons. The CDR3 consists of 15 residues. Germline CDR1 reads LGHDT; CDR2 reads YNNKEL (reference sequence). V lost 4 bases to trimming and J lost 2 bases, with 14 bases between them. The data were taken from a study of molecular identifiers for immune sequencing clone quantification. Study-level points and caveats: For highly expanded clones, sizes could be underestimated when identical TCR molecules share a barcode.

The sequence came from a human donor in good health. Some libraries in this study had Jurkat cell RNA spiked in. This chain links TRBV3-1 with TRBJ2-5; D unresolved. Sequencing was carried out using naive CD8+ T cells from blood, with Jurkat cell RNA spiked in. Stated subset: FACS-sorted CD8+CD4-CCR7+CD45RA+ naive T cells. CDR3 sequence: CASSRLQITQETQYF. In DNA form, the CDR3 reads TGTGCCAGCAGCCGACTCCAGATTACACAAGAGACCCAGTACTTC.